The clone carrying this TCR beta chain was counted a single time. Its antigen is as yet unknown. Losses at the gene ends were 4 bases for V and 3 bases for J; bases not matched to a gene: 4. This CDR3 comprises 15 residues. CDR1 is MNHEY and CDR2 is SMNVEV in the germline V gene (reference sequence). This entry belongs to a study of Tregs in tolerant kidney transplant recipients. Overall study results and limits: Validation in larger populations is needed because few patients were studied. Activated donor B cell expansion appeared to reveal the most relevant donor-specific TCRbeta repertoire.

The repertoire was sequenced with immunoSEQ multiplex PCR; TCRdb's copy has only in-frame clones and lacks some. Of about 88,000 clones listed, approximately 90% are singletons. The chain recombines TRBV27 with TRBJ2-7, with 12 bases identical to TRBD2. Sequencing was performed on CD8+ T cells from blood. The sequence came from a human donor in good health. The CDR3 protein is CASSWTSGELYEQYF. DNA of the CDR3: TGTGCCAGCAGTTGGACTAGCGGGGAGCTCTACGAGCAGTACTTC.